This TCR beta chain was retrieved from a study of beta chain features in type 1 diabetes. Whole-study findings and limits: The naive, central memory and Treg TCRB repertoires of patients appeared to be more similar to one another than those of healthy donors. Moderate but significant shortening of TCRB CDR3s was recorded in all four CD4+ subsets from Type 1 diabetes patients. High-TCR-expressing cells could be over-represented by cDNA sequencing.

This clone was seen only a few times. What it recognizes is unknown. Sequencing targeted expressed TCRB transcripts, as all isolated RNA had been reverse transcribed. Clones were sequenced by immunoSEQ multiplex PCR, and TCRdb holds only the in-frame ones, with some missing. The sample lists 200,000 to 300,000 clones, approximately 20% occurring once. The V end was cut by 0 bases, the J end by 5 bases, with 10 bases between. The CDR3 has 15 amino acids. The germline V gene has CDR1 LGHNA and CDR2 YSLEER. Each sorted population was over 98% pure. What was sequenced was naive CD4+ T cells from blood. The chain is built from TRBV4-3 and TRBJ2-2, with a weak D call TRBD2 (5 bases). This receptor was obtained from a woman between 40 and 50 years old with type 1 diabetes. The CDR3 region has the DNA TGCGCCAGCAGCCAAGAAATAGCGAGGACCGGGGAGCTGTTTTTT. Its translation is CASSQEIARTGELFF.